The 13 T cell receptor beta chains reported below all come from one sample, sequenced in a study of shared clonotypes between healthy human individuals. The protocol was immunoSEQ multiplex PCR, while the TCRdb copy is restricted to in-frame clones and leaves out a portion. The table includes 2 million to 2.5 million clones, roughly 93% detected once. Sequencing was done on a sample of naive CD4+ T cells from PBMCs. Subset: CD45RA+ positively selected. These receptors came from a man between 18 and 29 years old in good health. Some clones in this sample may be carry-over from other donors' samples.

This chain links TRBV9 with TRBJ2-1, with 8 bases matching TRBD2. The CDR3 is 15 residues long. Losses at the gene ends were 4 bases for V and 5 bases for J; bases not matched to a gene: 8. Germline CDR1 and CDR2: SGDLS and YYNGEE. The chain's CDR3 is CASSPTGGPHNEQFF. The CDR3 DNA sequence: TGTGCCAGCAGCCCAACGGGGGGGCCGCACAATGAGCAGTTCTTC.

Comments on this clone: The sample has other DNA sequences that encode this CDR3 too. V gene TRBV5-1 combines with J gene TRBJ2-7; a weak D match, TRBD2 (6 bases). The CDR3 contains 14 residues. The V end was cut by 0 bases, the J end by 5 bases, with 12 bases between. CDR1 and CDR2 from the germline V gene are SGHRS and YFSETQ. CDR3 sequence reads: CASSLVAGSHEQYF. The CDR3 coding sequence is TGCGCCAGCAGCTTGGTCGCGGGGTCCCACGAGCAGTACTTC.

The CDR3 loop reads CASSVRRVRQETQYF. In DNA form, the CDR3 reads TGTGCCAGCAGCGTCAGGAGAGTACGCCAAGAGACCCAGTACTTC. The genes are TRBV7-8 and TRBJ2-5; D not resolved. Per the germline V gene, CDR1 is SGHVS and CDR2 is FQNEAQ. CDR3 length equals 15 residues. V was trimmed by 5 bases and J by 1 base, leaving 14 bases between them.

V gene TRBV28 combines with J gene TRBJ2-7; TRBD1 aligns across 8 bases. The V gene end was trimmed by 7 bases and the J gene end by 5 bases; junction bases not matched to a gene: 10. CDR3 length: 14 amino acids. Germline CDR1 is MDHEN and CDR2 is SYDVKM. The CDR3, as DNA: TGTGCCAGCACCGCCCAGGGGGCTCTCCACGAGCAGTACTTC. As protein: CASTAQGALHEQYF.

This sequence joins TRBV7-9 and TRBJ1-4; weak D call: TRBD1 (6 bases). V was pared by 1 base and J by 7 bases, with 13 bases between. CDR1 and CDR2 from the germline V gene are SEHNR and FQNEAQ (reference sequence). This CDR3 is 15 amino acids long. The CDR3 protein is CASSLEAGDFEKLFF. CDR3 nucleotide sequence: TGTGCCAGCAGCTTAGAGGCAGGGGATTTTGAAAAACTGTTTTTT.

Remarks on this clone: A much larger clone sits a single nucleotide away, making a read error possible. The J gene is TRBJ1-1, the V gene TRBV27; D possibly corresponds to TRBD1 (5 bases). The V gene lost 6 bases and the J gene lost 3 bases, with 8 bases spanning the gap. The germline CDR1 and CDR2 sequences are MNHEY and SMNVEV (reference sequence). The CDR3 covers 12 residues. CDR3 coding DNA: TGTGCCAGCAGCCGGGGGGACACTGAAGCTTTCTTT. It codes for CASSRGDTEAFF.

V usage is TRBV5-4 and J usage is TRBJ1-6, with 7 bases lining up with TRBD1. Looked up from germline, CDR1 is SGHNT and CDR2 is YYREEE (reference sequence). The CDR3 extends over 17 amino acids. J lost 10 bases, V lost 4 bases, and 17 bases had no gene match. The CDR3 sequence is CASSLLALTGSYSPLHF. The CDR3 DNA is TGTGCCAGCAGCCTCCTCGCCCTGACAGGGAGTTACTCACCCCTCCACTTT.

This clone was seen just once. V is TRBV29-1 and J is TRBJ1-2, with D perhaps TRBD1 (6 bases). The CDR3 is 12 residues long. V shed 2 bases and J shed 4 bases, with 8 bases lying between them. Per germline, CDR1 SQVTM and CDR2 ANQGSEA. CDR3 sequence reads: CSVERGGYGYTF. The CDR3, as DNA: TGCAGCGTTGAAAGGGGGGGCTATGGCTACACCTTC.

This clone was counted once. The chain links TRBV4-3 to TRBJ2-3; the D gene is possibly TRBD2 (6 bases). This CDR3 spans 19 amino acids. Germline lookup yields CDR1 LGHNA and CDR2 YSLEER. Between the trimmed V and J ends, which lost 6 bases and 1 base, there was a span of 26 bases. CDR3 DNA: TGCGCCAGCAGTCTCCTCCCAATAATAGCGGCCGAGGGCACAGATACGCAGTATTTT. Translation: CASSLLPIIAAEGTDTQYF.

Only one count was recorded for this clone. The chain carries TRBV2 and TRBJ2-7, with D hard to call. Germline loops: CDR1 SNHLY, CDR2 FYNNEI. The CDR3 contains 14 residues. V was cut by 5 bases and J by 1 base, with 12 bases left in between. The DNA of the CDR3 is TGTGCCAGCAGTCCATTTGGGGAATCCTACGAGCAGTACTTC. It codes for CASSPFGESYEQYF.

The CDR3 sequence: CASRRGPTDTQYF. The CDR3 nucleotides read TGTGCCAGCAGAAGGGGCCCCACCGATACGCAGTATTTT. The chain combines TRBV28 with TRBJ2-3; perhaps TRBD1 as D (5 bases). Trimming shortened V by 6 bases and J by 6 bases, and 13 bases separated the two germline ends. This CDR3 has 13 amino acids. The germline V gene encodes CDR1 MDHEN and CDR2 SYDVKM. The complete variable domain, with remaining parts taken from reference TRBV28 and TRBJ2-3, reads DVKVTQSSRYLVKRTGEKVFLECVQDMDHENMFWYRQDPGLGLRLIYFSYDVKMKEKGDIPEGYSVSREKKERFSLILESASTNQTSMYLCASRRGPTDTQYFGPGTRLTVL.

The chain has TRBV11-2 and TRBJ1-3; 12 bases agree with TRBD1. This CDR3 contains 14 residues. Germline loops: CDR1 SGHAT, CDR2 FQNNGV. After removal of 5 bases from V and 6 bases from J, the junction contained 2 bases not matched to a gene. The CDR3 DNA reads TGTGCCAGCAGCAGGGACAGGGGGCTAAACACCATATATTTT. This codes for CASSRDRGLNTIYF.

The chain is built from TRBV13 and TRBJ2-7; 8 positions agree with TRBD2. V lost 5 bases and J lost 2; bases outside the gene matches: 11. This CDR3 comprises 16 residues. Germline CDR1 PRHDT, CDR2 FYEKMQ (reference sequence). The CDR3: CASSPLRTSGTYEQYF. As DNA, the CDR3 is TGTGCCAGCAGCCCCTTACGCACTAGCGGAACCTACGAGCAGTACTTC.